Listed here are 4 T cell receptor beta chains from one sample, sequenced in a study of cytomegalovirus exposure and HLA in healthy donors. Vbeta (60) and Jbeta (13) primers were used in the PCR. TCRdb keeps only in-frame clones here, not all; method: immunoSEQ multiplex PCR. Among roughly 150,000 clones listed, about three fifths were seen once. The sequenced sample consisted of PBMCs. The receptors were gathered from a woman aged 25 to 39 in good health and CMV-seropositive.

V and J are TRBV6-1 and TRBJ2-7; 10 nucleotides match TRBD2. The V gene's germline CDR1 is MNHNS and CDR2 SASEGT. V shed 5 bases, J shed 4 bases, and the junction held 5 bases outside the gene matches. This CDR3 spans 14 amino acids. This CDR3 reads CASSRAGGEYEQYF. The CDR3 nucleotides are TGTGCCAGCAGTCGAGCGGGAGGGGAGTACGAGCAGTACTTC.

CDR3 sequence reads: CASSYSRTPGGNTIYF. The CDR3 nucleotides read TGTGCCAGCAGTTACTCGAGGACTCCCGGTGGAAACACCATATATTTT. The chain is built from TRBV6-5 and TRBJ1-3; D unresolved. The V gene lost 0 bases and the J gene lost 3 bases, with 12 bases spanning the gap. The CDR3 is 16 amino acids. CDR1 and CDR2 from the germline V gene are MNHEY and SVGAGI.

This sequence joins TRBV5-4 and TRBJ2-5; TRBD2 is a possible D gene (5 bases). CDR1 and CDR2 (germline): SGHNT, YYREEE (reference sequence). The CDR3 is made up of 15 amino acids. Between the trimmed V and J ends, which lost 4 bases and 4 bases, there was a span of 17 bases. CDR3 nucleotide sequence: TGTGCCAGCAGCGGGGAGTCTCCCAATGGAGAGACCCAGTACTTC. This codes for CASSGESPNGETQYF. Using reference TRBV5-4 and TRBJ2-5 for the parts outside the CDR3, the full variable domain is ETGVTQSPTHLIKTRGQQVTLRCSSQSGHNTVSWYQQALGQGPQFIFQYYREEENGRGNFPPRFSGLQFPNYSSELNVNALELDDSALYLCASSGESPNGETQYFGPGTRLLVL.

The chain combines TRBV4-2 with TRBJ2-6; weak D call: TRBD2 (5 bases). The germline V and J ends were trimmed by 0 bases and 0 bases, with 9 bases remaining between them. This CDR3 is built from 17 residues. Germline lookup yields CDR1 LGHNA and CDR2 YNFKEQ. CDR3 sequence (DNA): TGTGCCAGCAGCCAAGACCCCCTAGCCTCTGGGGCCAACGTCCTGACTTTC. It specifies CASSQDPLASGANVLTF.